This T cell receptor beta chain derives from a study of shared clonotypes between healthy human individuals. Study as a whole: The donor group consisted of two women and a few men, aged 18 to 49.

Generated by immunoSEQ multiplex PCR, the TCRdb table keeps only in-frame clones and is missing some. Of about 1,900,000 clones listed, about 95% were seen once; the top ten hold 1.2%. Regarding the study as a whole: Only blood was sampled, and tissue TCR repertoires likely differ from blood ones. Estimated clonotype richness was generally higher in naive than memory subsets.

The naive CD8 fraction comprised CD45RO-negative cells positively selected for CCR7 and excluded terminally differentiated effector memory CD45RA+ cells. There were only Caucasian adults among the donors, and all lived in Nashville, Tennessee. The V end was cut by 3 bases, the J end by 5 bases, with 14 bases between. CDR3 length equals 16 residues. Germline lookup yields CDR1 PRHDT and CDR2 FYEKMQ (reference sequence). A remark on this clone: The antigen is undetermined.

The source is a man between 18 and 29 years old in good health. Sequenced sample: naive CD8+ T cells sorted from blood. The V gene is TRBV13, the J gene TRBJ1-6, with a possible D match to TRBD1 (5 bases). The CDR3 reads CASSFGGIGDNSPLHF. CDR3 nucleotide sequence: TGTGCCAGCAGCTTCGGGGGGATCGGGGATAATTCACCCCTCCACTTT.